The 20 T cell receptor beta chains below all came from one sample that was sequenced in a study of early T cells in non-severe SARS-CoV-2 infection. TCRdb ran MiXCR on the 5' RACE reads and lists one entry per CDR3 protein. Of approximately 80,000 distinct CDR3 sequences in the sample, approximately 10% were seen once. The specimen comprised whole blood, sampled at baseline. The receptor set was obtained from an adult who was a healthcare worker with PCR-confirmed SARS-CoV-2 infection or an uninfected control (not recorded which).

The chain employs TRBV18 and TRBJ1-5; unclear D gene. Trimming removed 3 bases from V and 1 base from J, with 7 bases in between. Germline-derived CDR1 and CDR2 are KGHSH and LQKENI. CDR3 size: 14 residues. The CDR3 loop is CASSPRRSNQPQHF. As DNA, the CDR3 is TGTGCCAGCTCACCCCGTCGCAGCAATCAGCCCCAGCATTTT.

The chain couples TRBV12-3 or TRBV12-4 to TRBJ1-2; no clear D. The germline V and J ends were trimmed by 4 bases and 4 bases, with 13 bases remaining between them. CDR3 length: 14 amino acids. Here the CDR3 reads CASSSLGIPYGYTF. CDR3 sequence (DNA): TGTGCCAGCAGTTCCCTCGGGATTCCCTATGGCTACACCTTC.

This chain uses TRBV5-1 with TRBJ2-5; possibly TRBD2 for D (5 bases). V shed 0 bases and J shed 2 bases, with 14 bases lying between them. Germline lookup yields CDR1 SGHRS and CDR2 YFSETQ. There are 16 residues in the CDR3. The CDR3 spells CASSLAGMDLQETQYF. The DNA for the CDR3 is TGCGCCAGCAGCTTGGCGGGGATGGACTTACAAGAGACCCAGTACTTC.

This sequence joins TRBV4-3 and TRBJ1-4, with D unclear. Germline V gene data show CDR1 as LGHNA and CDR2 as YSLEER. There are 16 residues in the CDR3. Trimming removed 4 bases from V and 7 bases from J, with 19 bases in between. The CDR3 protein is CASSRASYPRAEKLFF. The DNA for the CDR3 is TGCGCCAGCAGCCGGGCTTCATACCCGCGGGCTGAAAAACTGTTTTTT.

This clonotype was observed at least ten times. The chain links TRBV6-1 to TRBJ1-5; perhaps TRBD1 as D (6 bases). Germline-derived CDR1 and CDR2 are MNHNS and SASEGT. Trimming pared 11 bases from V and 5 bases from J, leaving 16 bases between. The CDR3 covers 13 residues. The CDR3 region has the DNA TGTGCCGCTAGTGGGGGCTCCGATCAGCCCCAGCATTTT. Amino acid sequence: CAASGGSDQPQHF.

This chain connects TRBV20-1 to TRBJ1-5; D is ambiguous. Deletions cut 5 bases from V and 3 bases from J, with 17 bases between. The CDR3 runs to 15 residues. CDR1 is DFQATT, CDR2 SNEGSKA, per germline (reference sequence). The CDR3 DNA reads as TGCAGTGCTCAATTCACCGGGAGTCTCAATCAGCCCCAGCATTTT. Its protein product is CSAQFTGSLNQPQHF.

In this sample, this clonotype turned up a few times. The chain recombines TRBV27 with TRBJ1-1; D uncertain. V was pared by 5 bases and J by 1 base, with 14 bases between. The V gene's germline CDR1 is MNHEY and CDR2 SMNVEV (reference sequence). The CDR3 runs to 15 residues. The CDR3 nucleotides are TGTGCCAGCAGTCCCCTTGGACGGGGGAACACTGAAGCTTTCTTT. This codes for CASSPLGRGNTEAFF.

This clonotype was found a few times. The chain carries TRBV5-1 and TRBJ1-6; D gene unclear. The CDR3 is 15 amino acids. The germline V gene encodes CDR1 SGHRS and CDR2 YFSETQ. Trimming pared 5 bases from V and 6 bases from J, leaving 15 bases between. CDR3 nucleotides: TGCGCCAGCAGTCCAGAAGGTTCGGGTAATTCACCCCTCCACTTT. Translating it yields CASSPEGSGNSPLHF.

The chain combines TRBV5-4 with TRBJ1-6; unclear D gene. Germline lookup yields CDR1 SGHNT and CDR2 YYREEE (reference sequence). V lost 7 bases and J 5 bases, leaving 16 bases between the germline ends. The CDR3 is 15 residues long. This CDR3 reads CASLSLKGDNSPLHF. In nucleotides, the CDR3 is TGTGCCAGCCTAAGCTTGAAGGGCGATAATTCACCCCTCCACTTT.

This clonotype was observed a handful of times. V is TRBV18 and J is TRBJ1-1; D possibly corresponds to TRBD1 (5 bases). The germline V gene encodes CDR1 KGHSH and CDR2 LQKENI. This CDR3 is 14 amino acids long. V was shortened by 2 bases and J by 2 bases, with 9 bases between the two germline ends. In DNA form, the CDR3 reads TGTGCCAGCTCACCAGGGGGACTTAACACTGAAGCTTTCTTT. Protein product: CASSPGGLNTEAFF.

This clonotype appeared many times. V is TRBV20-1 and J is TRBJ2-3; D unresolved. Germline CDR1 is DFQATT and CDR2 is SNEGSKA (reference sequence). The CDR3 contains 18 residues. The V end lost 1 base, the J end lost 1 base, and 21 bases lay between the germline ends. The CDR3 protein is CSARAHHEAWIRTDTQYF. The CDR3 DNA sequence: TGCAGTGCTAGAGCTCATCACGAAGCCTGGATTCGCACAGATACGCAGTATTTT.

The CDR3 spells CASSRAGQGYGYTF. CDR3 DNA sequence: TGTGCCAGCAGCCGGGCAGGGCAGGGCTATGGCTACACCTTC. V is TRBV5-4 and J is TRBJ1-2, with D perhaps matching TRBD1 (5 bases). Germline CDR1 is SGHNT and CDR2 is YYREEE (reference sequence). The CDR3 has 14 residues. With 4 bases removed from V and 4 bases from J, the gap between germline ends came to 14 bases. The variable domain in full, with the rest retrieved from reference TRBV5-4 and TRBJ1-2, is ETGVTQSPTHLIKTRGQQVTLRCSSQSGHNTVSWYQQALGQGPQFIFQYYREEENGRGNFPPRFSGLQFPNYSSELNVNALELDDSALYLCASSRAGQGYGYTFGSGTRLTVV.

The CDR3 region is CASSGPLPRAGKSQPQHF. CDR3 coding DNA: TGTGCCAGCAGTGGCCCCCTCCCCCGGGCAGGCAAGAGTCAGCCCCAGCATTTT. This chain links TRBV6-1 with TRBJ1-5; D is unclear. The CDR3 loop spans 18 amino acids. Germline V gene lookup returns CDR1 MNHNS and CDR2 SASEGT. Trimming took 4 bases from V and 6 from J, leaving 25 bases between them.

This clonotype was seen only a few times. This chain uses TRBV5-4 with TRBJ2-2; 11 nucleotides agree with TRBD2. Germline V CDR1 and CDR2: SGHNT, YYREEE (reference sequence). CDR3 length: 17 amino acids. V trimming: 3 bases; J trimming: 6 bases; junction bases outside the gene matches: 10. The CDR3 DNA is TGTGCCAGCAGCTCGACTAGCGGGGTGTTGCACTCCGGGGAGCTGTTTTTT. Translation: CASSSTSGVLHSGELFF.

This clonotype was detected a few times. The CDR3 DNA reads TGCGCCATTAGTAGCGGGGGGGACAATGAGCAGTTCTTC. This gives the protein CAISSGGDNEQFF. V and J are TRBV10-2 and TRBJ2-1; 11 bases align to TRBD2. Germline CDR1 WSHSY, CDR2 SAAADI. The J segment lost 5 bases and the V segment lost 10 bases, leaving 4 bases of the junction unmatched. The CDR3 spans 13 residues.

This clonotype appeared many times. The J gene is TRBJ1-1, the V gene TRBV20-1; maybe TRBD1 (6 bases). Germline V lookup: CDR1 DFQATT, CDR2 SNEGSKA (reference sequence). The CDR3 is 12 amino acids. V gave up 2 bases and J gave up 3 bases, with 7 bases separating them. This CDR3 is CSARYRDTEAFF. The CDR3 nucleotides are TGCAGTGCTAGATACAGGGACACTGAAGCTTTCTTT.

Many counts were recorded for this clonotype. The chain recombines TRBV20-1 with TRBJ2-1; 7 nucleotides align to TRBD2. CDR1 and CDR2 (germline): DFQATT, SNEGSKA (reference sequence). The length of the CDR3 is 15 residues. The V gene end was trimmed by 3 bases and the J gene end by 0 bases; junction bases not matched to a gene: 5. CDR3 in amino acids: CSASYGGGSYNEQFF. DNA of the CDR3: TGCAGTGCTAGTTACGGCGGGGGCTCCTACAATGAGCAGTTCTTC.

The chain links TRBV20-1 to TRBJ1-2; D gene uncertain. Looked up from germline, CDR1 is DFQATT and CDR2 is SNEGSKA (reference sequence). The CDR3 is 13 amino acids. V lost 4 bases and J 2 bases, leaving 11 bases between the germline ends. In nucleotides, the CDR3 is TGCAGTGCTATCCGCGGGAGGAACTATGGCTACACCTTC. It is translated as CSAIRGRNYGYTF.

V usage is TRBV6-2 or TRBV6-3 and J usage is TRBJ1-6; D remains ambiguous. The ends were cut back, 6 bases at V and 3 bases at J, with 9 bases in the middle. The CDR3 has 14 residues. Germline V CDR1 and CDR2: MNHEY, SVGEGT. CDR3 amino acids: CASSDFNYNSPLHF. CDR3 nucleotides: TGTGCCAGCAGCGACTTCAACTATAATTCACCCCTCCACTTT.

This clonotype occurred a few times. CDR3 nucleotides: TGTGCCAGCCGCCCCCAGTCTTTTAATGAGCAGTTCTTC. Translation gives CASRPQSFNEQFF. The V call is TRBV6-5, the J call TRBJ2-1; D is ambiguous. This CDR3 spans 13 amino acids. V was clipped by 8 bases and J by 7 bases, with 15 bases between them. The germline CDR1 and CDR2 sequences are MNHEY and SVGAGI.